In its sample, the clone carrying this TCR beta chain was seen a few times. This sample was taken from a study of response to subunit inactivated influenza vaccine. TCRdb reprocessed the RT-PCR reads via MiXCR and lists one record per CDR3 protein. The table records roughly 550,000 distinct CDR3 sequences, less than 25% of them present only once. These data were also reused for a study on T cells expressing NK-cell markers. That paper adds: The authors generated TCR beta cDNA through 5'RACE template switching with UMIs.

This clonotype originated in a man aged 50 to 60 who received an inactivated influenza vaccine. Specimen: CD4+ T cells sorted from PBMCs, collected 11 to 12 days after vaccination.

The DNA for the CDR3 is TGCGCCAGCAGCCGAGCAACATCGGGACTAGCGTCAGATACGCAGTATTTT. Encoded protein: CASSRATSGLASDTQYF. V is TRBV4-1 and J is TRBJ2-3, with 10 bases aligning to TRBD2. This CDR3 contains 17 residues. CDR1 and CDR2 from the germline V gene are MGHRA and YSYEKL. With V trimmed by 4 bases and J by 4 bases, 11 bases remained unmatched.